The 27 T cell receptor beta chains in this list originate from one sample, sequenced in a study of blood T cell repertoires in COVID-19. The protocol was immunoSEQ multiplex PCR, while the TCRdb copy is restricted to in-frame clones and leaves out a portion. This table holds about 400,000 clones, about 86% found once. The sample consisted of PBMCs or T cells enriched from blood (not recorded which). The source is a woman aged 45-60 years who had recovered from COVID-19.

The V call is TRBV19, the J call TRBJ2-7, with 7 bases lining up with TRBD2. The trim removed 5 bases at V and 4 bases at J, leaving 8 bases unmatched. The CDR3 is 14 amino acids. CDR1 LNHDA and CDR2 SQIVND come from the germline V gene (reference sequence). The CDR3 reads CASSPLPGGYEQYF. The CDR3 coding sequence is TGTGCCAGTAGTCCTCTACCGGGGGGATACGAGCAGTACTTC.

The genes are TRBV6-2 or TRBV6-3 and TRBJ1-2; a weak D match, TRBD1 (6 bases). CDR1 is MNHEY, CDR2 SVGEGT, per germline. Between the trimmed V and J ends, which lost 5 bases and 8 bases, there was a span of 12 bases. There are 12 residues in the CDR3. This CDR3 is CASSTGLFGYTF. CDR3 sequence (DNA): TGTGCCAGCAGTACAGGGTTATTCGGCTACACCTTC.

V is TRBV13 and J is TRBJ1-2; no clear D gene. The CDR3 covers 15 residues. The germline V and J ends were trimmed by 0 bases and 8 bases, with 16 bases remaining between them. The germline V gene has CDR1 PRHDT and CDR2 FYEKMQ (reference sequence). The CDR3 DNA sequence: TGTGCCAGCAGCTTAGGTCCGGCCGTAGCGACCGGCTACACCTTC. Protein product: CASSLGPAVATGYTF.

The gene calls are TRBV4-2 and TRBJ1-2, with a possible D match to TRBD1 (5 bases). Germline CDR1 and CDR2: LGHNA and YNFKEQ. CDR3 length: 16 amino acids. Trimming left V 0 bases short and J 4 bases short, with 15 bases between. Written as DNA, the CDR3 is TGTGCCAGCAGCCAAGAATCGACCTCGCAGGGCTATGGCTACACCTTC. This codes for CASSQESTSQGYGYTF.

The chain employs TRBV30 and TRBJ2-5; D perhaps matches TRBD1 (6 bases). This CDR3 comprises 15 residues. In germline, CDR1 is GTSNPN, CDR2 SVGIG (reference sequence). Trimming pared 3 bases from V and 5 bases from J, leaving 19 bases between. The CDR3 reads CAWSRRGQKGETQYF. In nucleotides, the CDR3 is TGTGCCTGGAGCCGTAGAGGACAGAAAGGGGAGACCCAGTACTTC.

The chain joins TRBV30 to TRBJ1-3; TRBD1 matches at 9 bases. Trimming removed 3 bases from V and 0 bases from J; junction bases left unmatched: 3. The CDR3 is 15 residues long. Per germline, CDR1 GTSNPN and CDR2 SVGIG (reference sequence). This chain's CDR3 is CAWSGQGSSGNTIYF. CDR3 bases: TGTGCCTGGAGCGGACAGGGGAGCTCTGGAAACACCATATATTTT.

This rearrangement joins TRBV14 to TRBJ2-1; possible D gene TRBD1, 6 bases. CDR1 is SGHDN, CDR2 FVKESK, per germline. V was cut by 2 bases and J by 8 bases, with 16 bases left in between. The CDR3 contains 15 residues. The CDR3 protein is CASSQFTGKDYEQFF. CDR3 sequence (DNA): TGTGCCAGCAGCCAATTCACAGGGAAAGACTATGAGCAGTTCTTC.

This clone was detected only once. This chain links TRBV25-1 with TRBJ1-2, with 8 bases lining up with TRBD1. V dropped 3 bases and J dropped 0; count of bases not matched to a gene: 9. Germline CDR1 MGHDK, CDR2 SYGVNS. The CDR3 has 17 residues. The CDR3 DNA sequence: TGTGCCAGCAGTGACAGCCGACAGGGGAGGGCTAACTATGGCTACACCTTC. It codes for CASSDSRQGRANYGYTF.

This clone was detected only once. The gene calls are TRBV28 and TRBJ1-2; the D is unclear. The V gene lost 4 bases and the J gene lost 4 bases, with 16 bases spanning the gap. CDR1 and CDR2 from the germline V gene are MDHEN and SYDVKM. CDR3 size: 15 residues. The CDR3 bases are TGTGCCAGCAGTTATGGCTCTCAAGCGGGCTATGGCTACACCTTC. Amino acid sequence: CASSYGSQAGYGYTF.

The V gene is TRBV6-1, the J gene TRBJ1-1; D may be TRBD1 (5 bases). CDR3 length: 15 amino acids. V lost 2 bases and J 1 base, leaving 11 bases between the germline ends. The germline CDR1 and CDR2 sequences are MNHNS and SASEGT. The CDR3 DNA is TGTGCCAGCAGTGAAATGGTGACAGCGAACACTGAAGCTTTCTTT. This encodes CASSEMVTANTEAFF.

The chain recombines TRBV7-6 with TRBJ1-2, with a tentative D call TRBD1 (6 bases). Germline V gene sequence: CDR1 SGHVS, CDR2 FNYEAQ. CDR3 length: 16 residues. V was trimmed by 1 base and J by 3 bases, leaving 15 bases between them. The CDR3 protein is CASSLGGGVVDYGYTF. The CDR3 region has the DNA TGTGCCAGCAGCTTAGGGGGGGGCGTTGTGGACTATGGCTACACCTTC.

The rearrangement uses TRBV5-4 and TRBJ2-3, with 13 bases identical to TRBD2. Germline CDR1 reads SGHNT; CDR2 reads YYREEE (reference sequence). Losses at the gene ends were 4 bases for V and 6 bases for J; bases not matched to a gene: 14. The CDR3 is 18 residues long. The CDR3 bases are TGTGCCAGCAGCGGATTACTAGCGGGGGGGCCGGGTTCGGATACGCAGTATTTT. This encodes CASSGLLAGGPGSDTQYF.

The chain is built from TRBV18 and TRBJ2-3; D is perhaps TRBD2 (6 bases). The length of the CDR3 is 15 residues. Trimming shortened V by 3 bases and J by 4 bases, and 14 bases separated the two germline ends. Germline V CDR1 and CDR2: KGHSH, LQKENI. The CDR3 nucleotides are TGTGCCAGCTCACCCGGGACTTTCCGGGCAGATACGCAGTATTTT. It specifies CASSPGTFRADTQYF. Together with reference TRBV18 and TRBJ2-3, the CDR3 gives the full variable domain: NAGVMQNPRHLVRRRGQEARLRCSPMKGHSHVYWYRQLPEEGLKFMVYLQKENIIDESGMPKERFSAEFPKEGPSILRIQQVVRGDSAAYFCASSPGTFRADTQYFGPGTRLTVL.

The chain recombines TRBV3-1 (or the pseudogene TRBV3-2) with TRBJ2-1; TRBD2 matches 9 bases. CDR3 length: 14 residues. In germline, CDR1 is LGHDT, CDR2 YNNKEL (reference sequence). V lost 4 bases to trimming and J lost 6 bases; unmatched junction nucleotides: 4. In DNA, the CDR3 is TGTGCCAGCAGCCCTCGGACTAGCGCCAATGAGCAGTTCTTC. Its protein product is CASSPRTSANEQFF.

CDR3 nucleotides: TGTGCCAGCAGCACCCAGACAGGAAACACTGAAGCTTTCTTT. Its translation: CASSTQTGNTEAFF. This rearrangement joins TRBV3-1 (or the pseudogene TRBV3-2) to TRBJ1-1, with D possibly TRBD1 on 6 matching bases. V shed 5 bases and J shed 2 bases, with 12 bases lying between them. Germline V lookup: CDR1 LGHDT, CDR2 YNNKEL (reference sequence). There are 14 residues in the CDR3.

The rearrangement joins TRBV5-6 to TRBJ1-5; 9 positions match TRBD1. Trimming at V came to 4 bases and at J to 4 bases, leaving 6 bases not matched to a gene. The CDR3 runs 15 residues. The germline V gene has CDR1 SGHDT and CDR2 YYEEEE. In nucleotides, the CDR3 is TGTGCCAGCAGCCCGGGACAGGGCGCTAATCAGCCCCAGCATTTT. Its protein is CASSPGQGANQPQHF. Complete variable domain (other parts from reference TRBV5-6 and TRBJ1-5): DAGVTQSPTHLIKTRGQQVTLRCSPKSGHDTVSWYQQALGQGPQFIFQYYEEEERQRGNFPDRFSGHQFPNYSSELNVNALLLGDSALYLCASSPGQGANQPQHFGDGTRLSIL.

The chain carries TRBV13 and TRBJ1-2; D possibly corresponds to TRBD1 (5 bases). This CDR3 has 13 residues. Germline V gives CDR1 PRHDT, CDR2 FYEKMQ (reference sequence). V was pared by 2 bases and J by 7 bases, with 11 bases between. The chain's CDR3 is CASSLQGLGGYTF. The CDR3, as DNA: TGTGCCAGCAGCTTACAGGGACTGGGTGGCTACACCTTC.

The chain combines TRBV5-1 with TRBJ1-4, with D perhaps TRBD1 (5 bases). Germline-derived CDR1 and CDR2 are SGHRS and YFSETQ. V lost 7 bases and J 8 bases, leaving 15 bases between the germline ends. The CDR3 has 13 amino acids. The DNA for the CDR3 is TGCGCCAGCCCGCAGGGTAAAGGCGAAAAACTGTTTTTT. Its protein product is CASPQGKGEKLFF.

This clone was picked up a small number of times. The V call is TRBV2, the J call TRBJ1-4; D is perhaps TRBD1 (5 bases). The CDR3 is 17 residues long. Germline V gene sequence: CDR1 SNHLY, CDR2 FYNNEI. The ends were cut back, 4 bases at V and 2 bases at J, with 17 bases in the middle. The CDR3 spells CASSGSAQGVTNEKLFF. The CDR3 DNA reads TGTGCCAGCAGTGGCTCGGCGCAGGGTGTGACTAATGAAAAACTGTTTTTT.

The V gene is TRBV13, the J gene TRBJ2-2; D is perhaps TRBD1 (6 bases). Germline loops: CDR1 PRHDT, CDR2 FYEKMQ (reference sequence). Trimming left V 5 bases short and J 3 bases short, with 10 bases between. The CDR3 length is 14 residues. The CDR3 here is CASSLQGYTGELFF. The CDR3 DNA reads TGTGCCAGCAGCCTCCAGGGGTACACCGGGGAGCTGTTTTTT.

The chain links TRBV5-1 to TRBJ2-7; D unclear. Per the germline V gene, CDR1 is SGHRS and CDR2 is YFSETQ. V was clipped by 2 bases and J by 1 base, with 7 bases between them. The CDR3 length is 13 residues. This CDR3 is CASSFPGSYEQYF. The CDR3, as DNA: TGCGCCAGCAGCTTCCCGGGTTCCTACGAGCAGTACTTC.

V is TRBV19 and J is TRBJ2-7; 7 bases match TRBD1. Looked up from germline, CDR1 is LNHDA and CDR2 is SQIVND (reference sequence). CDR3 length equals 14 residues. V lost 5 bases to trimming and J lost 1 base; unmatched junction nucleotides: 5. The CDR3 region has the DNA TGTGCCAGTAGTCTCCGGGACAGTTCCTACGAGCAGTACTTC. As protein: CASSLRDSSYEQYF.

The V call is TRBV28, the J call TRBJ1-5; TRBD1 aligns across 9 bases. The germline V gene encodes CDR1 MDHEN and CDR2 SYDVKM. V shed 5 bases, J shed 7 bases, and the junction held 12 bases outside the gene matches. The length of the CDR3 is 16 residues. CDR3 loop: CASSPQGQGGRQPQHF. For the CDR3, the DNA is TGTGCCAGCAGTCCCCAGGGACAGGGTGGTAGGCAGCCCCAGCATTTT.

This clone was counted between two and nine times. The chain joins TRBV7-8 to TRBJ1-1; D remains ambiguous. V lost 4 bases, J lost 2 bases, and 14 bases lay in between. The CDR3 runs 15 residues. In germline, CDR1 is SGHVS, CDR2 FQNEAQ. The CDR3 DNA sequence: TGTGCCAGCAGCTCTACGCCGCGCATTAACACTGAAGCTTTCTTT. It is translated as CASSSTPRINTEAFF.

The chain joins TRBV11-3 to TRBJ2-1; D unresolved. V gave up 1 base and J gave up 6 bases, with 13 bases separating them. The V gene's germline CDR1 is SGHNT and CDR2 YENEEA. This CDR3 has 15 amino acids. CDR3 sequence (DNA): TGTGCCAGCAGCTTAGGGCGGTCTGTGCGCAATGAGCAGTTCTTC. Translated, it gives CASSLGRSVRNEQFF. The variable domain in full, with the rest retrieved from reference TRBV11-3 and TRBJ2-1, is EAGVVQSPRYKIIEKKQPVAFWCNPISGHNTLYWYLQNLGQGPELLIRYENEEAVDDSQLPKDRFSAERLKGVDSTLKIQPAELGDSAVYLCASSLGRSVRNEQFFGPGTRLTVL.

The rearrangement uses TRBV9 and TRBJ2-3, with 8 bases aligning to TRBD2. Unmatched junction bases numbered 10, after V lost 0 bases and J lost 1 base. CDR3 length: 18 residues. Looked up from germline, CDR1 is SGDLS and CDR2 is YYNGEE. The CDR3 DNA is TGTGCCAGCAGCGTAGAAACTGGACTAGCAGTGGGCACAGATACGCAGTATTTT. Its translation is CASSVETGLAVGTDTQYF.

J is TRBJ2-5 and V is TRBV27; 9 nucleotides line up with TRBD1. Looked up from germline, CDR1 is MNHEY and CDR2 is SMNVEV (reference sequence). This CDR3 is 14 amino acids long. V shed 2 bases and J 5 bases; nucleotides not matched to a gene: 3. CDR3 region: CASSLDRGTETQYF. CDR3 bases: TGTGCCAGCAGTTTAGACAGGGGGACGGAGACCCAGTACTTC.